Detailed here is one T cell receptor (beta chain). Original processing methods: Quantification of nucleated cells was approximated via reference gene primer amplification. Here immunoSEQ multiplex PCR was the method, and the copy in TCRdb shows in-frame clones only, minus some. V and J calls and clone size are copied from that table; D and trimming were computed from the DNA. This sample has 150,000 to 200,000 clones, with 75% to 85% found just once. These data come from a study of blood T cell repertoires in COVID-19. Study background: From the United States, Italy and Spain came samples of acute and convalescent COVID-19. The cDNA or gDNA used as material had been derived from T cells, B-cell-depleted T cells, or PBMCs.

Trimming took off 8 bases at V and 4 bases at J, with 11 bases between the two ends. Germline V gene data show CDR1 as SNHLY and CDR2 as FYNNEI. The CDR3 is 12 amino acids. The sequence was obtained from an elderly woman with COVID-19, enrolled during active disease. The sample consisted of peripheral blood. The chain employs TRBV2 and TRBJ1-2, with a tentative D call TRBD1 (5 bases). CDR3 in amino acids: CASSVDIYGYTF. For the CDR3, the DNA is TGTGCCAGCTCGGTGGACATCTATGGCTACACCTTC. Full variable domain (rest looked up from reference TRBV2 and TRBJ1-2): EPEVTQTPSHQVTQMGQEVILRCVPISNHLYFYWYRQILGQKVEFLVSFYNNEISEKSEIFDDQFSVERPDGSNFTLKIRSTKLEDSAMYFCASSVDIYGYTFGSGTRLTVV.